Below, 10 T cell receptor beta chains from the same sample are listed, as sequenced in a study of T-cell memory formation after mild COVID-19. TCRdb called the 5' RACE reads again in MiXCR, with one record for every CDR3 protein. Seen here are under 300,000 distinct CDR3 sequences, approximately 7.6% observed once, and the top ten hold approximately 23%. Sequencing was carried out using PBMCs or a T cell subset sorted from them (not recorded which). Receptors were obtained from a man aged 18 to 29 who had mild COVID-19 (a few samples of this study predate the infection). Cell type and time point are not known.

This clonotype has at least ten counts. This sequence joins TRBV6-5 and TRBJ2-7; no firm D call. Trimming cost V 6 bases and J 2 bases, with 14 bases left between them. CDR3 length: 14 amino acids. The germline CDR1 and CDR2 sequences are MNHEY and SVGAGI. CDR3 loop: CASSGSTAAYEQYF. The CDR3 nucleotides read TGTGCCAGCAGCGGCTCCACCGCCGCCTACGAGCAGTACTTC.

The chain carries TRBV12-3 or TRBV12-4 and TRBJ1-1; D ambiguous. The ends were cut back, 3 bases at V and 1 base at J, with 6 bases in the middle. CDR3 length: 13 amino acids. CDR3 coding DNA: TGTGCCAGCAGTTTTTTACGGAACACTGAAGCTTTCTTT. As protein: CASSFLRNTEAFF.

Remarks on this clonotype: A much larger clonotype is one base distant, so this may be a read error. This rearrangement joins TRBV4-1 to TRBJ2-4, with D maybe TRBD2 (6 bases). Looked up from germline, CDR1 is MGHRA and CDR2 is YSYEKL. CDR3 length: 17 residues. Trimming stripped 4 bases from V and 2 bases from J, with 18 bases between. This CDR3 is CASSRGRGFATKNIQYF. CDR3 DNA sequence: TGCGCCAGCAGCCGCGGACGGGGGTTCGCAACCAAAAACATTCAGTACTTC.

This clonotype was picked up many times. Here the CDR3 DNA reads TGCAGTGCTAGATGGTCAGTCATGAACACTGAAGCTTTCTTT. This translates into CSARWSVMNTEAFF. The chain links TRBV20-1 to TRBJ1-1; D uncertain. This CDR3 has 14 residues. V was cut by 2 bases and J by 0 bases, with 10 bases left in between. CDR1 is DFQATT and CDR2 is SNEGSKA in the germline V gene (reference sequence).

This clonotype was seen only a few times. The chain uses TRBV5-1 and TRBJ2-5, with D possibly matching TRBD2 (6 bases). The germline gives CDR1 SGHRS, CDR2 YFSETQ. CDR3 length: 14 amino acids. V lost 4 bases and J 4 bases, leaving 14 bases between the germline ends. The CDR3 nucleotides are TGCGCCAGCAGCCCCGGGACTTTGGTAGAGACCCAGTACTTC. Translated, it gives CASSPGTLVETQYF.

This clonotype was counted only a few times. The V gene is TRBV7-3, the J gene TRBJ1-1; TRBD1 agrees at 9 bases. Germline V gene lookup returns CDR1 SGHTA and CDR2 FQGTGA. The CDR3 loop spans 15 amino acids. Trimming at V came to 5 bases and at J to 3 bases, leaving 7 bases not matched to a gene. The CDR3 DNA is TGTGCCAGCAGCACTACAGGGGGCGGGTACACTGAAGCTTTCTTT. Its protein is CASSTTGGGYTEAFF.

In its sample, this clonotype was seen a few times. The chain combines TRBV6-6 with TRBJ1-5; D gene unclear. V lost 2 bases and J lost 5, with 10 bases in between. The germline CDR1 and CDR2 sequences are MNHNY and SVGAGI (reference sequence). This CDR3 is 14 amino acids long. CDR3 bases: TGTGCCAGCAGTTACGAGATGGACCATCAGCCCCAGCATTTT. Translating gives CASSYEMDHQPQHF.

J is TRBJ2-1 and V is TRBV3-1; 9 positions agree with TRBD1. From germline, CDR1 is LGHDT and CDR2 YNNKEL (reference sequence). J gave up 9 bases and V 3 bases, and 9 bases lay outside the gene matches. The CDR3 is made up of 15 amino acids. The CDR3 loop reads CASSHRRTGVLEQFF. CDR3 coding DNA: TGTGCCAGCAGCCATAGGAGGACAGGGGTGCTTGAGCAGTTCTTC.

This clonotype was observed a handful of times. This chain uses TRBV10-3 with TRBJ2-3; D is possibly TRBD2 (6 bases). The germline CDR1 and CDR2 sequences are ENHRY and SYGVKD. V was clipped by 2 bases and J by 6 bases, with 6 bases between them. The CDR3 totals 12 residues. The CDR3 region has the DNA TGTGCCATCAGTGAGGGGGGGGATACGCAGTATTTT. Its protein product is CAISEGGDTQYF.

The genes are TRBV20-1 and TRBJ1-1; D uncertain. V lost 3 bases, J lost 3 bases, and 11 bases lay in between. CDR3 length: 13 residues. CDR1 and CDR2 from the germline V gene are DFQATT and SNEGSKA (reference sequence). The CDR3 DNA follows: TGCAGTGCTAGTCAGGTGGGTTACACTGAAGCTTTCTTT. As protein: CSASQVGYTEAFF.